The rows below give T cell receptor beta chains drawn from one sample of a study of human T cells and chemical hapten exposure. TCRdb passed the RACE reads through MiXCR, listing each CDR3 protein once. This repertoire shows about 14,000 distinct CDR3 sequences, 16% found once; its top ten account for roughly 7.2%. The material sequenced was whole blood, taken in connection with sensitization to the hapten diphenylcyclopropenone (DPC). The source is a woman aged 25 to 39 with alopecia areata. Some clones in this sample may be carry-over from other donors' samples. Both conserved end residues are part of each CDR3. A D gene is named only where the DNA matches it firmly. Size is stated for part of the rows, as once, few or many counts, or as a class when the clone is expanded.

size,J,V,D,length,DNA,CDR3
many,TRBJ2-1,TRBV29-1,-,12,TGCAGCGTTACCGAAAGCTACAATGAGCAGTTCTTC,CSVTESYNEQFF
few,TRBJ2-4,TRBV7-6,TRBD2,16,TGTGCCAGCAGCTTACTAGCGGGCGAAACGAAAAACATTCAGTACTTC,CASSLLAGETKNIQYF
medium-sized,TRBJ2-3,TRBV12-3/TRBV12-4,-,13,TGTGCCAGCAGTTCACTACGGGGGGATACGCAGTATTTT,CASSSLRGDTQYF
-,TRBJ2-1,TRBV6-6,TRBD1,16,TGTGCCAGCAGTTACCTCGCCGGGACAGGGACCAATGAGCAGTTCTTC,CASSYLAGTGTNEQFF
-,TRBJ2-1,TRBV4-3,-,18,TGCGCCAGCAGCCAAGGTCTACCCTTCCGGAGCTCCTACAATGAGCAGTTCTTC,CASSQGLPFRSSYNEQFF
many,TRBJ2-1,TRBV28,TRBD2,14,TGTGCCAGCAGACCTGGGCTAGCGGGAGACGAGCAGTTCTTC,CASRPGLAGDEQFF
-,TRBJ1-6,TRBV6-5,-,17,TGTGCCAGCAGCTCCTCCTTCACTAGCTCCTATAATTCACCCCTCCACTTT,CASSSSFTSSYNSPLHF
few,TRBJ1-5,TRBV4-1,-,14,TGCGCCAGCAGCCAGATCCGGGACGACGATTTCCAGCATTTT,CASSQIRDDDFQHF
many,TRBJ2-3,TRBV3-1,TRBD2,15,TGTGCCAGCAGCCAAGATCTAGCGGGGGCGGCAACGCAGTATTTT,CASSQDLAGAATQYF
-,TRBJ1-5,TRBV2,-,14,TGTGCCAGCAGTGACAGGATGGCTCGTCAGCCCCAGCATTTT,CASSDRMARQPQHF
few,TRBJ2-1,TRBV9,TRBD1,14,TGTGCCAGCAGCGCGGGACAGGGCAAGAATGAGCAGTTCTTC,CASSAGQGKNEQFF
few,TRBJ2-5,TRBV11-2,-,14,TGTGCCAGCAGCTTTCAACAGTACCAAGAGACCCAGTACTTC,CASSFQQYQETQYF
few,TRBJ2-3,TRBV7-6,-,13,TGTGCCAGCAGCTTAGATGGGGGAGATACGCAGTATTTT,CASSLDGGDTQYF
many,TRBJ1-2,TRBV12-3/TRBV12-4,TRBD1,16,TGTGCCAGCAGTTTTACTAGGACAGGGCTAAAATATGGCTACACCTTC,CASSFTRTGLKYGYTF
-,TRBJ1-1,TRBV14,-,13,TGTGCCAGCAGCCGCCTCCCGGGTTCTGAAGCTTTCTTT,CASSRLPGSEAFF
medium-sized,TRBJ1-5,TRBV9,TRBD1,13,TGTGCCAGCGGAGGGACAGAAAATCAGCCCCAGCATTTT,CASGGTENQPQHF
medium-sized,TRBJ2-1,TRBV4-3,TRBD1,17,TGCGCCAGCAGCCAAGGATGGACAGGGAGCTCCTACAATGAGCAGTTCTTC,CASSQGWTGSSYNEQFF
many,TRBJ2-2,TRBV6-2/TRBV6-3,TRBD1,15,TGTGCCAGCAGTTACGCCCCAGGGGGCACCGGGGAGCTGTTTTTT,CASSYAPGGTGELFF
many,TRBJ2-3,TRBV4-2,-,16,TGTGCCAGCAGCCAACTAGCGAGCCCTAGCACAGATACGCAGTATTTT,CASSQLASPSTDTQYF
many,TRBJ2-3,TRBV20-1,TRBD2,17,TGCAGTGCTAGAGAGGCTAGCGGTTCAGGGTTCACAGATACGCAGTATTTT,CSAREASGSGFTDTQYF
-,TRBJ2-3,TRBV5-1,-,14,TGCGCCAGCAGCCTCAGGGACCACACAGATACGCAGTATTTT,CASSLRDHTDTQYF
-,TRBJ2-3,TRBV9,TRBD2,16,TGTGCCAGCAGTAGTGCCGGGACTAGGGGCACAGATACGCAGTATTTT,CASSSAGTRGTDTQYF
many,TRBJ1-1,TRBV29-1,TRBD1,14,TGCAGCGTTGAAGAGGGACAGACGTTGTCTGAAGCTTTCTTT,CSVEEGQTLSEAFF
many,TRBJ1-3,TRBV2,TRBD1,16,TGTGCCAGCAGTCCGTGGACAGGGGTTACTGGAAACACCATATATTTT,CASSPWTGVTGNTIYF
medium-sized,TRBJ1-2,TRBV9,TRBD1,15,TGTGCCAGCAGCGTAGAGGGACAGGGTTCGTCTGGCTACACCTTC,CASSVEGQGSSGYTF
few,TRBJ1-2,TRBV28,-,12,TGTGCCAGCAGTTCTGGCACAAGCGGCTACACCTTC,CASSSGTSGYTF
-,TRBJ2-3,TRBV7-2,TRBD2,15,TGTGCCAGCAGCTTGAGCGGGATGGGCACAGATACGCAGTATTTT,CASSLSGMGTDTQYF
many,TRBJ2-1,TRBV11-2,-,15,TGTGCCAGCAGCTTATACCAGGCCTTCTACAATGAGCAGTTCTTC,CASSLYQAFYNEQFF
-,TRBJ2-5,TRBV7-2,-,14,TGTGCCAGCAGCTCCACAGGAATCCAAGAGACCCAGTACTTC,CASSSTGIQETQYF
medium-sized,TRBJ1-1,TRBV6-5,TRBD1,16,TGTGCCAGCAGACTGTACCGGGGACAGGGGGCCACTGAAGCTTTCTTT,CASRLYRGQGATEAFF
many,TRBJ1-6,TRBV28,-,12,TGTGCCACCTCGGACGTTAGGTCACCCCTCCACTTT,CATSDVRSPLHF
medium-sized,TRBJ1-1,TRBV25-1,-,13,TGTGCCAGCAGCGAGGGGTTGCGGACTGAAGCTTTCTTT,CASSEGLRTEAFF
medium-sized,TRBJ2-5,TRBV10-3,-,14,TGTGCCATCAGGGCGGAACTACCAATCGTGGCCCAGTACTTC,CAIRAELPIVAQYF
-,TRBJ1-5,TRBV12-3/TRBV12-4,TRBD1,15,TGTGCCAGCAGCCCGGACAGGGGGCCCTATCAGCCCCAGCATTTT,CASSPDRGPYQPQHF
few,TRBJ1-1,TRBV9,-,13,TGTGCCAGCAGCGGTAGCCTGAACACTGAAGCTTTCTTT,CASSGSLNTEAFF
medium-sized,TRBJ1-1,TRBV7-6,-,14,TGTGCCAGCAGCAAGGGACATATGAACACTGAAGCTTTCTTT,CASSKGHMNTEAFF
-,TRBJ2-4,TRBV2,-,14,TGTGCCAGCAAACCGGGGGTAGCCAAAAACATTCAGTACTTC,CASKPGVAKNIQYF
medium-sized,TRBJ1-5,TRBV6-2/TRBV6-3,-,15,TGTGCCAGCAGTTACACCGGGACCCAAGATCAGCCCCAGCATTTT,CASSYTGTQDQPQHF
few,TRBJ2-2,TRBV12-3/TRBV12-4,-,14,TGTGCCAGCAGTTGGAGACAGAACACCGGGGAGCTGTTTTTT,CASSWRQNTGELFF